This entry lists 17 T cell receptor beta chains sequenced from one sample in a study of blood T cell repertoires in COVID-19. Produced via immunoSEQ multiplex PCR; TCRdb's table is partial and in-frame only. Of approximately 44,000 clones listed, 92% are singletons. Sequenced input: peripheral blood. These receptors came from a human donor in a cohort sampled during active COVID-19.

The chain is built from TRBV10-3 and TRBJ1-5; the D is unclear. This CDR3 has 15 residues. Germline CDR1 is ENHRY and CDR2 is SYGVKD. Trimming cost V 8 bases and J 0 bases, with 14 bases left between them. The DNA for the CDR3 is TGTGCCATCCGTCAAGGGAGCAATAGCAATCAGCCCCAGCATTTT. Amino acids: CAIRQGSNSNQPQHF.

The J gene is TRBJ1-2, the V gene TRBV6-2 or TRBV6-3; D perhaps matches TRBD1 (6 bases). From germline, CDR1 is MNHEY and CDR2 SVGEGT. V gave up 2 bases and J gave up 5 bases, with 9 bases separating them. The CDR3 sequence is 13 residues long. The chain's CDR3 is CASSYGQSYGYTF. CDR3 sequence (DNA): TGTGCCAGCAGTTACGGACAGTCGTATGGCTACACCTTC.

The V call is TRBV6-4, the J call TRBJ2-7, with 7 bases aligning to TRBD1. The V gene end was trimmed by 5 bases and the J gene end by 2 bases; junction bases not matched to a gene: 6. This CDR3 comprises 14 residues. Germline-derived CDR1 and CDR2 are MRHNA and SNTAGT. The CDR3 region is CASSPGQPPYEQYF. The DNA of the CDR3 is TGTGCCAGCAGTCCGGGACAGCCTCCCTACGAGCAGTACTTC.

The rearrangement uses TRBV7-9 and TRBJ2-3, with 9 positions matching TRBD1. Germline V gene lookup returns CDR1 SEHNR and CDR2 FQNEAQ (reference sequence). The V gene end was trimmed by 4 bases and the J gene end by 2 bases; junction bases not matched to a gene: 13. The CDR3 covers 18 residues. The CDR3 bases are TGTGCCAGCAGCTCGGGGACAGGGAAGGAGGCCCCCACAGATACGCAGTATTTT. Encoded protein: CASSSGTGKEAPTDTQYF.

The CDR3 DNA is TGCGCCAGCAGGGGGGGATTCCAAGAGACCCAGTACTTC. It encodes CASRGGFQETQYF. This chain uses TRBV4-1 with TRBJ2-5; tentatively, D is TRBD2 (6 bases). The length of the CDR3 is 13 residues. The germline gives CDR1 MGHRA, CDR2 YSYEKL. The germline V and J ends were trimmed by 6 bases and 1 base, with 9 bases remaining between them.

In the case of this clone: The same CDR3 is also encoded by other DNA sequences in this sample. The V gene is TRBV2, the J gene TRBJ2-5; tentative D call: TRBD1 (7 bases). The CDR3 runs 15 residues. From germline, CDR1 is SNHLY and CDR2 FYNNEI. Trimming cost V 5 bases and J 5 bases, with 18 bases left between them. CDR3 sequence reads: CASSWGAGGRETQYF. The CDR3 DNA sequence: TGTGCCAGCAGTTGGGGGGCAGGGGGTCGGGAGACCCAGTACTTC.

V usage is TRBV5-1 and J usage is TRBJ2-7; TRBD1 matches 8 bases. The CDR3 spans 17 residues. Germline loops: CDR1 SGHRS, CDR2 YFSETQ. V trimming: 5 bases; J trimming: 2 bases; junction bases outside the gene matches: 15. CDR3 amino acids: CASSYGQGALYPYEQYF. The CDR3 DNA follows: TGCGCCAGCAGTTATGGGCAGGGGGCCCTTTACCCCTACGAGCAGTACTTC.

In its sample, this clone was seen once. The chain carries TRBV11-2 and TRBJ2-7; a weak D match, TRBD2 (5 bases). Germline V lookup: CDR1 SGHAT, CDR2 FQNNGV. The CDR3 covers 15 residues. Trimming pared 1 base from V and 5 bases from J, leaving 15 bases between. Written as DNA, the CDR3 is TGTGCCAGCAGCTTAGTCTCGGGGTTTGACAACGAGCAGTACTTC. Encoded protein: CASSLVSGFDNEQYF.

The gene calls are TRBV5-4 and TRBJ1-5, with D maybe TRBD1 (6 bases). The V end lost 4 bases, the J end lost 3 bases, and 8 bases lay between the germline ends. CDR3 length equals 13 residues. The V gene's germline CDR1 is SGHNT and CDR2 YYREEE (reference sequence). For the CDR3, the DNA is TGTGCCAGCAGCCGGGACACCAATCAGCCCCAGCATTTT. Translation: CASSRDTNQPQHF.

The rearrangement joins TRBV20-1 to TRBJ2-7; 8 positions match TRBD2. The CDR3 contains 14 residues. Germline-derived CDR1 and CDR2 are DFQATT and SNEGSKA (reference sequence). V lost 3 bases to trimming and J lost 5 bases; unmatched junction nucleotides: 9. The CDR3 DNA reads as TGCAGTGCTAGTACTGTAGCGGGGTCTCACGAGCAGTACTTC. Amino acids: CSASTVAGSHEQYF.

This clone was counted a few times. At one end, the junction sequence differs from germline, possibly due to a read error. The genes are TRBV7-7 and TRBJ2-1; perhaps TRBD2 as D (5 bases). The CDR3 length is 15 residues. Germline V lookup: CDR1 SSHAT, CDR2 FNYEAQ (reference sequence). The CDR3 region has the DNA TGTGCTAGCAGCCCCGATCTGGAGGATCGAAATGAGCAGTTCTTC. Its translation: CASSPDLEDRNEQFF.

V gene TRBV3-1 (or the pseudogene TRBV3-2) combines with J gene TRBJ2-7; D might be TRBD2 (6 bases). Germline V gene data show CDR1 as LGHDT and CDR2 as YNNKEL (reference sequence). V was pared by 0 bases and J by 12 bases, with 15 bases between. CDR3 length: 13 amino acids. CDR3 DNA sequence: TGTGCCAGCAGCCAAGATCATTGGGGGGACCGGTACTTC. Encoded protein: CASSQDHWGDRYF.

This chain joins TRBV6-2 or TRBV6-3 and TRBJ2-7; possible D gene TRBD2, 6 bases. The germline gives CDR1 MNHEY, CDR2 SVGEGT. The V and J ends lost 0 bases and 2 bases respectively, with 17 bases between them. This CDR3 comprises 17 residues. The DNA for the CDR3 is TGTGCCAGCAGTTACTCGATAGGGACTTCCAACGCCTACGAGCAGTACTTC. This sequence encodes CASSYSIGTSNAYEQYF.

This clone was detected only once. The chain carries TRBV27 and TRBJ2-1; possibly TRBD2 for D (6 bases). Trimming removed 0 bases from V and 8 bases from J, with 8 bases in between. The CDR3 is 13 residues long. Germline V CDR1 and CDR2: MNHEY, SMNVEV (reference sequence). CDR3 sequence reads: CASSLSWRDEQFF. Written as DNA, the CDR3 is TGTGCCAGCAGTTTATCGTGGAGGGATGAGCAGTTCTTC.

This chain connects TRBV24-1 to TRBJ2-7; the D gene is possibly TRBD1 (7 bases). Germline CDR1 KGHDR, CDR2 SFDVKD. V was cut by 3 bases and J by 3 bases, with 11 bases left in between. This CDR3 region has 14 residues. In DNA form, the CDR3 reads TGTGCCACCAGTGATGCGGGACAGAGCTACGAGCAGTACTTC. Its translation is CATSDAGQSYEQYF.

The chain combines TRBV7-2 with TRBJ1-3; the D gene is possibly TRBD1 (6 bases). Germline V gene sequence: CDR1 SGHTA, CDR2 FQGNSA. The CDR3 length is 16 residues. V was shortened by 1 base and J by 4 bases, with 14 bases between the two germline ends. Here the CDR3 DNA reads TGTGCCAGCAGCTTAGGAGGGGCAGGGGCAGGAAACACCATATATTTT. It is translated as CASSLGGAGAGNTIYF.

The count of this clone is one. This chain connects TRBV4-3 to TRBJ1-2; D possibly corresponds to TRBD1 (5 bases). CDR3 size: 15 residues. Trimming shortened V by 4 bases and J by 4 bases, and 16 bases separated the two germline ends. Germline V lookup: CDR1 LGHNA, CDR2 YSLEER. In DNA form, the CDR3 reads TGCGCCAGCAGCCTGACGGTCTCGGGGGGCTATGGCTACACCTTC. Amino acid sequence: CASSLTVSGGYGYTF.